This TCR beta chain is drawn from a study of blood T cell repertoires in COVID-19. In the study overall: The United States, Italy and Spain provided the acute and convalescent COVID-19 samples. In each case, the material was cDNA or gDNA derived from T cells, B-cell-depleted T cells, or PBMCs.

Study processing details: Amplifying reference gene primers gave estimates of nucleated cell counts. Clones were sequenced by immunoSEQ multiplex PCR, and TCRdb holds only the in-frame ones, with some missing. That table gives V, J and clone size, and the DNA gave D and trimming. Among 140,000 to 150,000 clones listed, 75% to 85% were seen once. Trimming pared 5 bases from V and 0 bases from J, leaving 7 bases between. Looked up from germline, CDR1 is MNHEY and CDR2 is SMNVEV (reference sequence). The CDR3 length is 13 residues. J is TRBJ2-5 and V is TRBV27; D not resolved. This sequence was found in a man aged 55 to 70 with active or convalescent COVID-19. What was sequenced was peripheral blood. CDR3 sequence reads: CASSPRYQETQYF. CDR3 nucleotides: TGTGCCAGCAGTCCGCGGTACCAAGAGACCCAGTACTTC.